This T cell receptor (beta chain) was captured by sequencing in a study of neoadjuvant nivolumab and ipilimumab in lung cancer. Study at large: The combination arm added day-1 ipilimumab 1 mg/kg to nivolumab 3 mg/kg on days 1, 15, 29.

J was trimmed by 5 bases and V by 1 base; bases with no gene match: 11. Germline V gene sequence: CDR1 GTSNPN, CDR2 SVGIG (reference sequence). The length of the CDR3 is 16 residues. Profiled with immunoSEQ multiplex PCR; TCRdb holds only in-frame clones, not every one. Of a few thousand clones in the sample, more than 60% are singletons; the top ten hold around 3.3%. This clone was seen only a few times. The target antigen is unknown. Overall study findings and caveats: Higher pretherapy blood TCR richness went with higher resected-tumor richness. From pretherapy to surgery, tumor richness and clonality rose with dual therapy. Compared with tumor-adjacent uninvolved lung, resected tumors showed greater richness and clonality.

This TCR was recovered from an adult with non-small cell lung cancer. Some clones in this sample may be carry-over from other donors' samples. Sample: normal lung tissue adjacent to the tumor, taken after neoadjuvant nivolumab, alone or with ipilimumab, at or shortly before surgery. V and J are TRBV30 and TRBJ2-7, with TRBD2 matching 10 bases. For the CDR3, the DNA is TGTGCCTGGAGTGGAGACCCAGCGGGAGGGCCGGACGAGCAGTACTTC. Its translation is CAWSGDPAGGPDEQYF.